Below are 2 T cell receptor beta chains sequenced from a single sample in a study of cytomegalovirus exposure and HLA in healthy donors. The study ran its PCR with 60 Vbeta and 13 Jbeta primers. Assay: immunoSEQ multiplex PCR; the TCRdb copy retains only in-frame clones and omits some. The sample holds some 80,000 clones, 78% seen once. Input material: PBMCs. All receptors derive from a man between 18 and 29 years old in good health and CMV-seropositive.

The gene calls are TRBV27 and TRBJ2-5, with no clear D. Trimming took off 5 bases at V and 0 bases at J, with 7 bases between the two ends. This CDR3 has 13 residues. Germline V gene lookup returns CDR1 MNHEY and CDR2 SMNVEV (reference sequence). The CDR3 is CASSLIYQETQYF. CDR3 sequence (DNA): TGTGCCAGCAGTCTAATATACCAAGAGACCCAGTACTTC.

This chain joins TRBV4-1 and TRBJ2-2; TRBD2 aligns across 10 bases. Germline assignment: CDR1 MGHRA and CDR2 YSYEKL. Germline trimming cut 4 bases from V and 0 bases from J; bases unmatched to any gene: 5. The CDR3 consists of 17 residues. DNA of the CDR3: TGCGCCAGCAGCCTAGGAGGACTAGCGGCGAACACCGGGGAGCTGTTTTTT. The encoded protein is CASSLGGLAANTGELFF.